This TCR beta chain was profiled in a study of blood T cell repertoires in COVID-19. Study details: The United States, Italy and Spain provided the acute and convalescent COVID-19 samples.

In the source study's methods: Quantification of nucleated cells was approximated via reference gene primer amplification. Assay: immunoSEQ multiplex PCR; the TCRdb copy retains only in-frame clones and omits some. For V, J and clone size, that table is used; D and trimming come from the DNA. The sample has roughly 200,000 clones, around 80% seen once. The germline gives CDR1 LNHDA, CDR2 SQIVND (reference sequence). V lost 5 bases, J lost 3 bases, and 26 bases stayed unmatched. CDR3 size: 21 residues. J is TRBJ2-3 and V is TRBV19; TRBD2 matches at 7 bases. The sample comprised peripheral blood. The clonotype originates from a woman aged 80 or over with active or convalescent COVID-19. The CDR3 sequence: CASSPAIPGLVPAGRTDTQYF. CDR3 sequence (DNA): TGTGCCAGTAGTCCAGCCATCCCCGGACTAGTTCCCGCTGGTAGGACAGATACGCAGTATTTT.